This entry lists 16 T cell receptor beta chains sequenced from one sample in a study of cytomegalovirus exposure and HLA in healthy donors. It was with 60 Vbeta and 13 Jbeta primers that the PCR ran. Data came from immunoSEQ multiplex PCR; TCRdb stores just in-frame clones and leaves some out. Here the sample spans some 150,000 clones, roughly four fifths being singletons. The sequenced material came from PBMCs. All receptors derive from a female donor in good health and CMV-seronegative.

The chain couples TRBV5-1 to TRBJ2-1; TRBD2 agrees at 7 bases. The V gene's germline CDR1 is SGHRS and CDR2 YFSETQ. V lost 0 bases, J lost 8 bases, and 5 bases stayed unmatched. The CDR3 consists of 14 residues. CDR3 DNA sequence: TGCGCCAGCAGCTTGGCGCCGGGAGGCTATGAGCAGTTCTTC. Its translation is CASSLAPGGYEQFF.

This rearrangement joins TRBV18 to TRBJ2-7; D is unclear. CDR3 length: 15 residues. Trimming left V 0 bases short and J 3 bases short, with 12 bases between. CDR1 is KGHSH, CDR2 LQKENI, per germline. The CDR3 DNA reads TGTGCCAGCTCACCACCGTCCAGGCTGGACTACGAGCAGTACTTC. Translating gives CASSPPSRLDYEQYF. Looking up the rest from reference TRBV18 and TRBJ2-7 gives the full variable domain: NAGVMQNPRHLVRRRGQEARLRCSPMKGHSHVYWYRQLPEEGLKFMVYLQKENIIDESGMPKERFSAEFPKEGPSILRIQQVVRGDSAAYFCASSPPSRLDYEQYFGPGTRLTVT.

The V call is TRBV7-9, the J call TRBJ2-1; D possibly corresponds to TRBD1 (5 bases). The CDR3 spans 13 residues. V lost 5 bases and J lost 5, with 10 bases in between. CDR1 and CDR2 (germline): SEHNR, FQNEAQ (reference sequence). CDR3 sequence: CASSADTHNEQFF. The CDR3 bases are TGTGCCAGCAGCGCGGACACTCACAATGAGCAGTTCTTC.

V gene TRBV9 combines with J gene TRBJ2-1; D is perhaps TRBD1 (5 bases). The CDR3 is 14 amino acids. Germline V CDR1 and CDR2: SGDLS, YYNGEE. Trimming removed 0 bases from V and 5 bases from J, with 9 bases in between. The DNA of the CDR3 is TGTGCCAGCAGCGTAGGGGGCGCCAACAATGAGCAGTTCTTC. Translation: CASSVGGANNEQFF.

The sample holds a few counts of this clone. This sequence joins TRBV2 and TRBJ2-2; D might be TRBD1 (5 bases). The CDR3 is 13 residues long. V was cut by 7 bases and J by 7 bases, with 13 bases left in between. CDR1 and CDR2 (germline): SNHLY, FYNNEI. CDR3 protein: CASIGKGHGELFF. CDR3 DNA sequence: TGTGCCAGCATAGGAAAGGGGCACGGGGAGCTGTTTTTT.

The chain joins TRBV29-1 to TRBJ2-7; D ambiguous. Trimming shortened V by 5 bases and J by 0 bases, and 8 bases separated the two germline ends. This CDR3 has 12 amino acids. Germline CDR1 and CDR2: SQVTM and ANQGSEA. The CDR3 protein is CSVLLSSYEQYF. CDR3 in DNA: TGCAGCGTTCTTCTGAGCTCCTACGAGCAGTACTTC.

The CDR3 here is CASSLVSNCQQFF. The CDR3, as DNA: TGTGCCAGCAGCTTAGTCTCAAACTGCCAACAGTTCTTC. The V and J genes are TRBV7-9 and TRBJ2-1; no clear D. CDR1 is SEHNR and CDR2 is FQNEAQ in the germline V gene (reference sequence). This CDR3 region has 13 residues. V lost 1 base and J 13 bases, leaving 14 bases between the germline ends.

The table lists this clone with a few counts. This chain connects TRBV19 to TRBJ1-1, with 7 bases aligning to TRBD1. The CDR3 covers 14 residues. Germline lookup yields CDR1 LNHDA and CDR2 SQIVND (reference sequence). Trimming removed 9 bases from V and 0 bases from J; junction bases left unmatched: 7. The CDR3 nucleotides read TGTGCCAGCACCGGGGGACAGTTGAACACTGAAGCTTTCTTT. It encodes CASTGGQLNTEAFF.

The CDR3 DNA sequence: TGTGCCAGTAGCTTAGGAGGGGGCGCAGATACGCAGTATTTT. Translating gives CASSLGGGADTQYF. This chain links TRBV19 with TRBJ2-3; maybe TRBD1 (7 bases). Germline-derived CDR1 and CDR2 are LNHDA and SQIVND (reference sequence). Trimming took 6 bases from V and 4 from J, leaving 14 bases between them. The CDR3 covers 14 residues. Variable domain in full (rest from reference TRBV19 and TRBJ2-3): DGGITQSPKYLFRKEGQNVTLSCEQNLNHDAMYWYRQDPGQGLRLIYYSQIVNDFQKGDIAEGYSVSREKKESFPLTVTSAQKNPTAFYLCASSLGGGADTQYFGPGTRLTVL.

The chain links TRBV4-2 to TRBJ2-5, with 15 positions matching TRBD2. The J call is uncertain, as TRBJ2-7 better fits the DNA end. From germline, CDR1 is LGHNA and CDR2 YNFKEQ. The CDR3 length is 19 residues. CDR3 DNA: TGTGCCAGCAGCCAAGTTGAAAGGACTAGCGGGAGGGCCCCCTACGAGCAGTACTTC. This encodes CASSQVERTSGRAPYEQYF.

The chain uses TRBV11-2 and TRBJ2-7, with 10 bases identical to TRBD2. The CDR3 consists of 15 residues. Germline CDR1 and CDR2: SGHAT and FQNNGV. V was pared by 6 bases and J by 4 bases, with 9 bases of the junction left unmatched. The CDR3 DNA reads as TGTGCCAGCAGAATGGCTCTAGCGGGAGAATACGAGCAGTACTTC. Translation: CASRMALAGEYEQYF.

V usage is TRBV6-1 and J usage is TRBJ2-5; the match to TRBD2 covers 9 bases. The V segment lost 4 bases and the J segment 1 base; nucleotides outside the gene matches: 4. Per the germline V gene, CDR1 is MNHNS and CDR2 is SASEGT. This CDR3 region has 15 residues. CDR3 nucleotide sequence: TGTGCCAGCAGTGGGAGAGCGGGAGGCCAAGAGACCCAGTACTTC. This gives the protein CASSGRAGGQETQYF.

This rearrangement joins TRBV11-2 to TRBJ2-3; perhaps TRBD2 as D (6 bases). Trimming pared 5 bases from V and 0 bases from J, leaving 18 bases between. Germline loops: CDR1 SGHAT, CDR2 FQNNGV. The CDR3 is 17 residues long. This CDR3 is CASSPIPLAASTDTQYF. As DNA, the CDR3 is TGTGCCAGCAGCCCTATCCCTTTAGCGGCAAGCACAGATACGCAGTATTTT.

This clone appeared a single time. This chain connects TRBV7-7 to TRBJ2-1, with 7 bases matching TRBD2. This CDR3 comprises 13 residues. V shed 2 bases, J shed 6 bases, and the junction held 1 base outside the gene matches. Germline CDR1 reads SSHAT; CDR2 reads FNYEAQ (reference sequence). CDR3 sequence reads: CASSLPGGNEQFF. In nucleotides, the CDR3 is TGTGCCAGCAGCTTACCGGGAGGCAATGAGCAGTTCTTC.

The gene calls are TRBV2 and TRBJ1-5; TRBD1 is a possible D gene (6 bases). V shed 5 bases and J shed 1 base, with 15 bases lying between them. In germline, CDR1 is SNHLY, CDR2 FYNNEI. This CDR3 is built from 16 residues. CDR3 in DNA: TGTGCCAGCAGTCTTCGGATTCAGGGGAGCAATCAGCCCCAGCATTTT. The encoded protein is CASSLRIQGSNQPQHF.

This chain uses TRBV7-9 with TRBJ1-4; a weak D match, TRBD1 (5 bases). The CDR3 spans 16 residues. The germline gives CDR1 SEHNR, CDR2 FQNEAQ (reference sequence). V was trimmed by 5 bases and J by 12 bases, leaving 25 bases between them. CDR3 amino acids: CASSPWGGAGRFELFF. Written as DNA, the CDR3 is TGTGCCAGCAGCCCCTGGGGAGGGGCAGGGCGGTTCGAACTGTTTTTT.